This entry lists 31 T cell receptor beta chains sequenced from one sample in a study of cytomegalovirus exposure and HLA in healthy donors. The PCR contained 60 Vbeta and 13 Jbeta primers. Method: immunoSEQ multiplex PCR; TCRdb's copy keeps in-frame clones and lacks some. Of tens of thousands of clones listed, roughly 73% are singletons. Sequenced sample: PBMCs. The source of these receptors is a male donor in good health and CMV-seropositive.

The V call is TRBV11-2, the J call TRBJ2-7; 7 bases map to TRBD1. Germline V lookup: CDR1 SGHAT, CDR2 FQNNGV. The CDR3 is 13 residues long. The ends lost 5 bases at V and 6 bases at J; junction bases unmatched: 7. DNA for the CDR3: TGTGCCAGCAGCCCTAACAGGGGACCCGAGCAGTACTTC. Translation: CASSPNRGPEQYF.

This clone was seen a few times. The V and J genes are TRBV30 and TRBJ1-1, with D tentatively TRBD1 (5 bases). The CDR3 length is 12 residues. Germline V gene sequence: CDR1 GTSNPN, CDR2 SVGIG (reference sequence). V was cut by 4 bases and J by 1 base, with 7 bases left in between. The CDR3 here is CAWTQGNTEAFF. CDR3 nucleotides: TGTGCCTGGACCCAGGGGAACACTGAAGCTTTCTTT.

This clone occurred once. The gene calls are TRBV28 and TRBJ1-1; a weak D match, TRBD1 (5 bases). The CDR3 totals 13 residues. The V gene lost 6 bases and the J gene lost 4 bases, with 12 bases spanning the gap. Germline V gives CDR1 MDHEN, CDR2 SYDVKM. Here the CDR3 DNA reads TGTGCCAGCAGCACCCGAGACAGCACTGAAGCTTTCTTT. As protein: CASSTRDSTEAFF.

V usage is TRBV7-9 and J usage is TRBJ2-7; 8 bases fit TRBD2. CDR1 is SEHNR and CDR2 is FQNEAQ in the germline V gene (reference sequence). Trimming took 1 base from V and 2 from J; bases not matched to a gene: 7. This CDR3 is 16 amino acids long. CDR3 residues: CASSLVGGTRAYEQYF. The CDR3 DNA reads as TGTGCCAGCAGCTTAGTGGGGGGGACTAGAGCCTACGAGCAGTACTTC. The full variable domain, completed using reference TRBV7-9 and TRBJ2-7, is DTGVSQNPRHKITKRGQNVTFRCDPISEHNRLYWYRQTLGQGPEFLTYFQNEAQLEKSRLLSDRFSAERPKGSFSTLEIQRTEQGDSAMYLCASSLVGGTRAYEQYFGPGTRLTVT.

V gene TRBV7-6 combines with J gene TRBJ2-1, with 12 bases lining up with TRBD2. The length of the CDR3 is 16 residues. Per germline, CDR1 SGHVS and CDR2 FNYEAQ. V lost 5 bases to trimming and J lost 5 bases; unmatched junction nucleotides: 7. The CDR3 sequence: CASSLRLAGVDNEQFF. DNA of the CDR3: TGTGCCAGCAGCCTTCGACTAGCGGGAGTCGACAATGAGCAGTTCTTC.

The rearrangement joins TRBV6-6 to TRBJ2-1, with 8 positions matching TRBD1. Germline CDR1 is MNHNY and CDR2 is SVGAGI (reference sequence). The ends lost 2 bases at V and 5 bases at J; junction bases unmatched: 2. This CDR3 comprises 14 residues. The CDR3 DNA reads as TGTGCCAGCAGTTACGGACAGGGCAACAATGAGCAGTTCTTC. This translates into CASSYGQGNNEQFF.

This clone was detected once. The chain joins TRBV6-1 to TRBJ1-5; D is undetermined. The CDR3 has 13 amino acids. V was cut by 3 bases and J by 0 bases, with 3 bases left in between. CDR1 and CDR2 from the germline V gene are MNHNS and SASEGT. For the CDR3, the DNA is TGTGCCAGCAGTGACTTTAGCAATCAGCCCCAGCATTTT. As protein: CASSDFSNQPQHF.

V is TRBV5-4 and J is TRBJ2-7, with TRBD1 as a possible D gene (6 bases). The germline V gene encodes CDR1 SGHNT and CDR2 YYREEE (reference sequence). Trimming pared 1 base from V and 2 bases from J, leaving 13 bases between. This CDR3 is 15 amino acids long. The CDR3 coding sequence is TGTGCCAGCAGCTTGATTCCAGGGGTGCCCTACGAGCAGTACTTC. This encodes CASSLIPGVPYEQYF.

The V gene is TRBV7-2, the J gene TRBJ1-6, with a weak D call TRBD1 (6 bases). CDR3 length: 14 amino acids. Per germline, CDR1 SGHTA and CDR2 FQGNSA. V gave up 5 bases and J gave up 4 bases, with 9 bases separating them. The DNA of the CDR3 is TGTGCCAGCAGCCTACAGGGATATAATTCACCCCTCCACTTT. This gives the protein CASSLQGYNSPLHF.

The chain has TRBV18 and TRBJ2-1; D remains unclear. The germline CDR1 and CDR2 sequences are KGHSH and LQKENI. CDR3 length equals 12 residues. The germline V and J ends were trimmed by 2 bases and 9 bases, with 8 bases remaining between them. The CDR3 is CASSPMGIEQFF. DNA for the CDR3: TGTGCCAGCTCACCAATGGGCATTGAGCAGTTCTTC.

This chain uses TRBV28 with TRBJ1-5, with a tentative D call TRBD1 (5 bases). This CDR3 spans 13 amino acids. Trimming shortened V by 3 bases and J by 8 bases, and 11 bases separated the two germline ends. The germline V gene has CDR1 MDHEN and CDR2 SYDVKM. The CDR3 DNA is TGTGCCAGCAGTTTTCAGGGTTTCAAGCCCCAGCATTTT. This encodes CASSFQGFKPQHF.

V and J are TRBV4-1 and TRBJ1-5; perhaps TRBD1 as D (5 bases). Trimming stripped 4 bases from V and 1 base from J, with 14 bases between. Germline V gene sequence: CDR1 MGHRA, CDR2 YSYEKL. CDR3 length: 16 amino acids. The CDR3 DNA is TGCGCCAGCAGCCGGGGGGAGGGGAACAGCAATCAGCCCCAGCATTTT. Protein sequence: CASSRGEGNSNQPQHF.

This clone came up a few times. The V and J genes are TRBV6-5 and TRBJ2-5; 14 nucleotides match TRBD2. The CDR3 contains 15 residues. The V and J ends lost 4 bases and 7 bases, in that order; junction bases with no gene match: 5. CDR1 is MNHEY, CDR2 SVGAGI, per germline. CDR3 sequence (DNA): TGTGCCAGCAGTTCGACTAGCGGGGGGGCCAGGACCCAGTACTTC. Translating it yields CASSSTSGGARTQYF.

This sequence joins TRBV28 and TRBJ2-4; D may be TRBD2 (5 bases). Germline loops: CDR1 MDHEN, CDR2 SYDVKM. CDR3 length equals 13 residues. Trimming shortened V by 7 bases and J by 1 base, and 8 bases separated the two germline ends. The DNA for the CDR3 is TGTGCCAGCACTGGACTCGCCAAAAACATTCAGTACTTC. This gives the protein CASTGLAKNIQYF.

This chain links TRBV6-1 with TRBJ2-3, with 9 bases identical to TRBD2. CDR1 and CDR2 from the germline V gene are MNHNS and SASEGT. J lost 3 bases, V lost 2 bases, and 6 bases had no gene match. The CDR3 consists of 16 residues. The CDR3 loop is CASSETSGGSTDTQYF. For the CDR3, the DNA is TGTGCCAGCAGTGAAACAAGCGGGGGGAGTACAGATACGCAGTATTTT.

The gene calls are TRBV27 and TRBJ2-1, with D possibly TRBD1 on 6 matching bases. This CDR3 region has 14 residues. Germline CDR1 is MNHEY and CDR2 is SMNVEV (reference sequence). The V and J ends lost 6 bases and 6 bases respectively, with 15 bases between them. The CDR3 is CASSPGTPINEQFF. The CDR3 DNA sequence: TGTGCCAGCAGCCCCGGGACACCGATCAATGAGCAGTTCTTC.

This clone has only one observation. The rearrangement uses TRBV5-1 and TRBJ1-4; possibly TRBD1 for D (6 bases). CDR3 size: 15 residues. The V end was cut by 5 bases, the J end by 5 bases, with 16 bases between. Germline lookup yields CDR1 SGHRS and CDR2 YFSETQ. Here the CDR3 DNA reads TGCGCCAGCAGGGGGACCGGGACACAGAATGAAAAACTGTTTTTT. This encodes CASRGTGTQNEKLFF.

The chain carries TRBV7-7 and TRBJ2-5; TRBD1 is a possible D gene (5 bases). The CDR3 runs 17 residues. Between the trimmed V and J ends, which lost 5 bases and 0 bases, there was a span of 19 bases. Per germline, CDR1 SSHAT and CDR2 FNYEAQ (reference sequence). CDR3 in amino acids: CASSTKSIRGHQETQYF. DNA of the CDR3: TGTGCCAGCAGCACGAAATCAATTAGGGGCCACCAAGAGACCCAGTACTTC.

V usage is TRBV14 and J usage is TRBJ1-2, with 8 bases aligning to TRBD1. There are 15 residues in the CDR3. Trimming removed 1 base from V and 6 bases from J; junction bases left unmatched: 7. Germline V gene lookup returns CDR1 SGHDN and CDR2 FVKESK. The CDR3 nucleotides are TGTGCCAGCAGCCAAGCGGTTTCAGGGGGCAATGGCTACACCTTC. Protein sequence: CASSQAVSGGNGYTF.

The V gene is TRBV6-5, the J gene TRBJ1-1; 8 nucleotides agree with TRBD1. V dropped 5 bases and J dropped 1; count of bases not matched to a gene: 3. CDR1 is MNHEY and CDR2 is SVGAGI in the germline V gene. This CDR3 is built from 14 residues. The CDR3 reads CASSVGTGNTEAFF. CDR3 sequence (DNA): TGTGCCAGCAGTGTCGGGACAGGGAACACTGAAGCTTTCTTT.

The chain combines TRBV19 with TRBJ1-2; no definite D call. Germline V gives CDR1 LNHDA, CDR2 SQIVND (reference sequence). The CDR3 is made up of 14 amino acids. Trimming removed 11 bases at V and 3 bases at J, with 19 bases between. CDR3 in amino acids: CAAKGSGNYYGYTF. In DNA, the CDR3 is TGTGCCGCAAAAGGAAGCGGAAACTACTATGGCTACACCTTC.

The CDR3 region is CASSRGSSGNTIYF. The CDR3 region has the DNA TGTGCCAGCAGTCGGGGAAGCTCTGGAAACACCATATATTTT. V gene TRBV27 combines with J gene TRBJ1-3, with unresolved D. This CDR3 contains 14 residues. Germline CDR1 is MNHEY and CDR2 is SMNVEV (reference sequence). Trimming shortened V by 5 bases and J by 0 bases, and 8 bases separated the two germline ends.

This chain connects TRBV14 to TRBJ1-1, with D uncertain. The CDR3 consists of 13 residues. Germline lookup yields CDR1 SGHDN and CDR2 FVKESK. The V end lost 4 bases, the J end lost 1 base, and 7 bases lay between the germline ends. The CDR3 DNA reads TGTGCCAGCAGCCCGTCCGGGAACACTGAAGCTTTCTTT. Translation: CASSPSGNTEAFF.

The genes are TRBV28 and TRBJ1-1, with 11 bases lining up with TRBD1. J gave up 1 base and V 5 bases, and 9 bases lay outside the gene matches. The CDR3 runs to 17 residues. Germline values: CDR1 MDHEN, CDR2 SYDVKM. The CDR3 bases are TGTGCCAGCAGTACGGACAGGGGGCATGTCGGGAACACTGAAGCTTTCTTT. It translates to CASSTDRGHVGNTEAFF.

CDR3 sequence reads: CASSNGQGVGETQYF. CDR3 nucleotides: TGTGCCAGTAGTAATGGGCAGGGGGTTGGTGAGACCCAGTACTTC. The V call is TRBV19, the J call TRBJ2-5, with 7 bases lining up with TRBD1. The junction had 10 bases not matched to a gene; V was cut back by 4 bases and J by 5 bases. The CDR3 is made up of 15 amino acids. Looked up from germline, CDR1 is LNHDA and CDR2 is SQIVND (reference sequence).

The CDR3 sequence is CASSPPRVVNTEAFF. The CDR3 DNA is TGTGCCAGCTCACCACCGCGGGTGGTGAACACTGAAGCTTTCTTT. The V call is TRBV18, the J call TRBJ1-1; no firm D call. The V and J ends lost 0 bases and 0 bases respectively, with 8 bases between them. The germline V gene has CDR1 KGHSH and CDR2 LQKENI. The CDR3 spans 15 residues.

This clone appeared a single time. This sequence joins TRBV30 and TRBJ2-7; 8 positions agree with TRBD1. The germline V gene has CDR1 GTSNPN and CDR2 SVGIG (reference sequence). CDR3 length: 15 residues. V lost 0 bases, J lost 5 bases, and 9 bases stayed unmatched. The chain's CDR3 is CAWSVLRTGKNEQYF. The DNA of the CDR3 is TGTGCCTGGAGTGTTCTTAGGACAGGGAAGAACGAGCAGTACTTC.

The chain joins TRBV25-1 to TRBJ2-6, with D perhaps matching TRBD1 (6 bases). There are 16 residues in the CDR3. From germline, CDR1 is MGHDK and CDR2 SYGVNS. Trimming left V 5 bases short and J 4 bases short, with 15 bases between. This CDR3 reads CASSPQRGTGANVLTF. The DNA of the CDR3 is TGTGCCAGCAGTCCTCAAAGGGGGACCGGGGCCAACGTCCTGACTTTC.

This clone was counted once. This chain links TRBV7-2 with TRBJ1-6; 7 bases fit TRBD1. The CDR3 loop spans 14 amino acids. V dropped 2 bases and J dropped 9; count of bases not matched to a gene: 4. The V gene's germline CDR1 is SGHTA and CDR2 FQGNSA. In nucleotides, the CDR3 is TGTGCCAGCAGCTTAAAAGGGGGCCCTTCACCCCTCCACTTT. Its protein is CASSLKGGPSPLHF.

The chain uses TRBV28 and TRBJ1-5; D possibly corresponds to TRBD1 (5 bases). Germline values: CDR1 MDHEN, CDR2 SYDVKM. The CDR3 contains 16 residues. V was shortened by 3 bases and J by 0 bases, with 12 bases between the two germline ends. For the CDR3, the DNA is TGTGCCAGCAGTTTTGACAGCATTTATAGCAATCAGCCCCAGCATTTT. Translation: CASSFDSIYSNQPQHF.

J is TRBJ2-7 and V is TRBV19; 7 bases map to TRBD2. The V gene end was trimmed by 7 bases and the J gene end by 6 bases; junction bases not matched to a gene: 6. Germline CDR1 is LNHDA and CDR2 is SQIVND (reference sequence). This CDR3 is 12 amino acids long. The CDR3, as DNA: TGTGCCAGTAACGTGGGAGGGTCCGAGCAGTACTTC. Translating gives CASNVGGSEQYF.